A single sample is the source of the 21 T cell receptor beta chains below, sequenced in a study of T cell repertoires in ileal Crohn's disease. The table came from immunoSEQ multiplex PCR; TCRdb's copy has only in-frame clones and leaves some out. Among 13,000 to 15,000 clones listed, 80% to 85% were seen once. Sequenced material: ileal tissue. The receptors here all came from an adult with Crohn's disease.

The CDR3 DNA sequence: TGTGCCAGCAGCTTAGATTCAGGGACAGGGGAAAAAAACATTCAGTACTTC. Residues: CASSLDSGTGEKNIQYF. The rearrangement uses TRBV7-8 and TRBJ2-4; 10 nucleotides match TRBD1. This CDR3 region has 17 residues. Germline V lookup: CDR1 SGHVS, CDR2 FQNEAQ. The J segment lost 4 bases and the V segment lost 1 base, leaving 7 bases of the junction unmatched.

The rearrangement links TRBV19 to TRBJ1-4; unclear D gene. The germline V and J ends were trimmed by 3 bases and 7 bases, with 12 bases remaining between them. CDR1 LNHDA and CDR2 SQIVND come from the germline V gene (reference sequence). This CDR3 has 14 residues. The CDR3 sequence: CASSIRPSGEKLFF. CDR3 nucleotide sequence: TGTGCCAGTAGTATCCGGCCTTCAGGTGAAAAACTGTTTTTT.

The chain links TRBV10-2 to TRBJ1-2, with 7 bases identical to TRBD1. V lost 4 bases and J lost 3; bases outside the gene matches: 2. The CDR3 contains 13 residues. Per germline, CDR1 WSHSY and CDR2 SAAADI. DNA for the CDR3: TGCGCCAGCAGTGGTACAGGGGACTATGGCTACACCTTC. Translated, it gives CASSGTGDYGYTF.

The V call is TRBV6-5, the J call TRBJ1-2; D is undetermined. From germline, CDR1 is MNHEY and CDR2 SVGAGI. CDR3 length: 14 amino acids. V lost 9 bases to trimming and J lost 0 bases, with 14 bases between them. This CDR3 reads CASRQAYSNYGYTF. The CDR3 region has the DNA TGTGCCAGTCGGCAGGCCTACTCTAACTATGGCTACACCTTC.

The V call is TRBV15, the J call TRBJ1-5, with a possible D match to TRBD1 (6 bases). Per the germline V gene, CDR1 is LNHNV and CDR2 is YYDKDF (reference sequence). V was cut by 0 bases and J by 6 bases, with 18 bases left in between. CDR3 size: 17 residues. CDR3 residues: CATSRDQGPGWSQPQHF. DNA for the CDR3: TGTGCCACCAGCAGAGATCAGGGGCCAGGATGGTCTCAGCCCCAGCATTTT.

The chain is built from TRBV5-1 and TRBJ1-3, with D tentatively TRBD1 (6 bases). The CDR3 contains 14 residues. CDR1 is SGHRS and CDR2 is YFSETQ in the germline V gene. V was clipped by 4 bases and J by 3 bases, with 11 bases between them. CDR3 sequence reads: CASSPTGDGNTIYF. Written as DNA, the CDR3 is TGCGCCAGCAGCCCGACAGGAGATGGAAACACCATATATTTT.

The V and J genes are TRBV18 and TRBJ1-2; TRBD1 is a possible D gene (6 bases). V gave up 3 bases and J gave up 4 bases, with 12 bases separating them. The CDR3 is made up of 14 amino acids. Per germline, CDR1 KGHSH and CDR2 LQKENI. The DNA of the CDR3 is TGTGCCAGCTCACCTGCGGACAGTCCCTATGGCTACACCTTC. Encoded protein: CASSPADSPYGYTF.

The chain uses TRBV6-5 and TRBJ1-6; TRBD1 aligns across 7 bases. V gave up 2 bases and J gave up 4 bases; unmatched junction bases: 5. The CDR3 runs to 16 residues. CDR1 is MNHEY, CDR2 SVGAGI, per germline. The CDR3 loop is CASSYIGTDYNSPLHF. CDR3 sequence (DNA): TGTGCCAGCAGTTACATAGGGACAGATTATAATTCACCCCTCCACTTT.

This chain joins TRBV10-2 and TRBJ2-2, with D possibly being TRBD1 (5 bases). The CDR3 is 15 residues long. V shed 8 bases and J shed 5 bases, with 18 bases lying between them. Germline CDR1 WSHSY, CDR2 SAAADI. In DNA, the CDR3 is TGCGCCAGCTCTCGCTGGCAGGGTGCGACCGGGGAGCTGTTTTTT. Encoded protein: CASSRWQGATGELFF.

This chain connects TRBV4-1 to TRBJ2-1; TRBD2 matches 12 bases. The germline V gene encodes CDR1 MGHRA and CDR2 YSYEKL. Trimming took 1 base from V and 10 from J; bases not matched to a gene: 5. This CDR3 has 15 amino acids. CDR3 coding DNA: TGCGCCAGCAGCCAAGTTTCTAGCGGGGGGGACGAGCAGTTCTTC. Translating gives CASSQVSSGGDEQFF.

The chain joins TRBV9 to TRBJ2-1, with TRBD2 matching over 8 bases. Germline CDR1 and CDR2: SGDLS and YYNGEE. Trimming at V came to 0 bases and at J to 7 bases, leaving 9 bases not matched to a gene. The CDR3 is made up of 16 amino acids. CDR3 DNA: TGTGCCAGCAGCGTAGAGGCGGGGGGAGAGAAAAATGAGCAGTTCTTC. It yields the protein CASSVEAGGEKNEQFF.

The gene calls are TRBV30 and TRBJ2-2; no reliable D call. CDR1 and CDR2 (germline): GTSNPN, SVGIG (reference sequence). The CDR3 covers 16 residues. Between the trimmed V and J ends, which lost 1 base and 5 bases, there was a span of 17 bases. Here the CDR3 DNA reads TGTGCCTGGAGTGGGAATGGCCGGGTAAAAACCGGGGAGCTGTTTTTT. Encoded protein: CAWSGNGRVKTGELFF.

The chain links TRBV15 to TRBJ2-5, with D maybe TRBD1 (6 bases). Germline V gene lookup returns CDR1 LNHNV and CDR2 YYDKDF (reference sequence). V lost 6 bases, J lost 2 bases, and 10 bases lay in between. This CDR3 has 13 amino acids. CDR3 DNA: TGTGCCACCAGTCTCAGGGGACAAGAGACCCAGTACTTC. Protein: CATSLRGQETQYF.

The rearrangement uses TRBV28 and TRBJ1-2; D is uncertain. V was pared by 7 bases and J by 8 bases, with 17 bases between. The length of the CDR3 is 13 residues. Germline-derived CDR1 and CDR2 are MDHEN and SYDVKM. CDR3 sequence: CASTAALSRGYTF. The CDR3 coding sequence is TGTGCCAGCACAGCCGCACTATCAAGAGGCTACACCTTC.

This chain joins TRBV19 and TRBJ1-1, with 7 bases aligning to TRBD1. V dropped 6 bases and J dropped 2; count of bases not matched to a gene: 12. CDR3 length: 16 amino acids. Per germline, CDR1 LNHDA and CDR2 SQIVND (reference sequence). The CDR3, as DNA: TGTGCCAGTAGGCCTTATCGGACAGGCGGAAACACTGAAGCTTTCTTT. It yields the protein CASRPYRTGGNTEAFF.

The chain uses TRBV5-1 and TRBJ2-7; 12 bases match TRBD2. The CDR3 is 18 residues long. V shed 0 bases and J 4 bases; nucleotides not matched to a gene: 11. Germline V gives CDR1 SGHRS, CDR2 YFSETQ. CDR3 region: CASSLAFSSSGRVYEQYF. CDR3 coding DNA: TGCGCCAGCAGCTTGGCCTTTTCCTCTAGCGGGAGGGTATACGAGCAGTACTTC. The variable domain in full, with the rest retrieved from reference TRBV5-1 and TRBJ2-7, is KAGVTQTPRYLIKTRGQQVTLSCSPISGHRSVSWYQQTPGQGLQFLFEYFSETQRNKGNFPGRFSGRQFSNSRSEMNVSTLELGDSALYLCASSLAFSSSGRVYEQYFGPGTRLTVT.

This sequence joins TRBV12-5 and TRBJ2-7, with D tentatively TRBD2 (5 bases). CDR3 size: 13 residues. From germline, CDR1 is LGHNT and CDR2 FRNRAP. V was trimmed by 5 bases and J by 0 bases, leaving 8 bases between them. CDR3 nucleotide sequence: TGTGCTAGTGGTGAGGGAAACTCCTACGAGCAGTACTTC. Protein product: CASGEGNSYEQYF.

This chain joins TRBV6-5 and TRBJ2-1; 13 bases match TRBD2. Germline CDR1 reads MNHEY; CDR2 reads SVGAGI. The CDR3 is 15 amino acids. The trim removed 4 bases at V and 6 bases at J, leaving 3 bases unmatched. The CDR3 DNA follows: TGTGCCAGCAGTTGGACTAGCGGGGGATTCAATGAGCAGTTCTTC. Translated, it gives CASSWTSGGFNEQFF.

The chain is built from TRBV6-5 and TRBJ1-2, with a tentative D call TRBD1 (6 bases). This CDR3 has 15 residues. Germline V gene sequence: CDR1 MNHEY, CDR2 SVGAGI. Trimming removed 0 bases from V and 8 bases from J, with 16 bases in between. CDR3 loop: CASSYSYRALSGYTF. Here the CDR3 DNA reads TGTGCCAGCAGTTACTCGTACAGGGCCCTCTCGGGCTACACCTTC.

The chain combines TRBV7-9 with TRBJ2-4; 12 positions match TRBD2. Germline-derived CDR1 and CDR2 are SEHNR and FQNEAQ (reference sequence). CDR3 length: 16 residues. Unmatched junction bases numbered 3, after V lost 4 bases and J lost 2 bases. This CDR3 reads CASSWTSGESKNIQYF. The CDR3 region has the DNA TGTGCCAGCAGCTGGACTAGCGGGGAGTCCAAAAACATTCAGTACTTC.

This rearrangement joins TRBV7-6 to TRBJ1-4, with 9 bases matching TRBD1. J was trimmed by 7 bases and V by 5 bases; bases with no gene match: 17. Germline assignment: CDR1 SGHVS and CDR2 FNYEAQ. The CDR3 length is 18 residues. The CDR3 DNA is TGTGCCAGCAGCCGCAATGTGCCGGGACAGGGCGGGGGTGAAAAACTGTTTTTT. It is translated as CASSRNVPGQGGGEKLFF. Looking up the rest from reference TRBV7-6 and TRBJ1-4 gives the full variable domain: GAGVSQSPRYKVTKRGQDVALRCDPISGHVSLYWYRQALGQGPEFLTYFNYEAQQDKSGLPNDRFSAERPEGSISTLTIQRTEQRDSAMYRCASSRNVPGQGGGEKLFFGSGTQLSVL.